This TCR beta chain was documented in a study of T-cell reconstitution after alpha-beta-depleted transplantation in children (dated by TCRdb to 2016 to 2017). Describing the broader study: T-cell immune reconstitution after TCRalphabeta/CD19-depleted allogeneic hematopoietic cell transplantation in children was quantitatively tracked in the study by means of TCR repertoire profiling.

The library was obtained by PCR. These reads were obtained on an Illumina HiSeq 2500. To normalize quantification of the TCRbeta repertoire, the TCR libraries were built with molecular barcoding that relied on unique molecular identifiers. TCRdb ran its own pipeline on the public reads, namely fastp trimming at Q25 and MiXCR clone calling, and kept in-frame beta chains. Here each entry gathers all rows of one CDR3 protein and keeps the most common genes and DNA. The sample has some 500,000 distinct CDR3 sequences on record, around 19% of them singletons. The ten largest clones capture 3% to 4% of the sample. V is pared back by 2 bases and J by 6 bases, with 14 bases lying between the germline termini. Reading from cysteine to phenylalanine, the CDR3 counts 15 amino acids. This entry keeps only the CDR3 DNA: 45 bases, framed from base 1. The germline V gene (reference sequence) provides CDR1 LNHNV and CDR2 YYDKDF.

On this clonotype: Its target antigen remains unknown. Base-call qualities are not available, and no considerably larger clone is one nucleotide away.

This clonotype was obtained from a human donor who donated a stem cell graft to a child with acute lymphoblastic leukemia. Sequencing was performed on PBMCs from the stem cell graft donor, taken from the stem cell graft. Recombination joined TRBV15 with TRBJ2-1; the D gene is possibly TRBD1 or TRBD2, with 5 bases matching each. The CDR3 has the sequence CATSRLTRGLNEQFF. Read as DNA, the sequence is TGTGCCACCAGCAGATTGACCCGGGGCCTCAATGAGCAGTTCTTC.